Listed below are T cell receptor beta chains from one sample, sequenced in a study of technical replicates of blood from several donors. The repertoire was sequenced with immunoSEQ multiplex PCR; TCRdb's copy has only in-frame clones and lacks some. The data show 75,000 to 100,000 clones, with roughly 95% seen just once and about 0.35% held by the top ten. Sequenced input: T cells isolated from PBMCs. Source of these receptors: a human donor in good health. CDR3s include the opening cysteine and the closing phenylalanine or tryptophan. The D gene is left open where the match is weak. The listing skips clone size in some rows; elsewhere it reads once, few, many or a size class.

V gene	D gene	clone size	J gene	CDR3 protein	CDR3 DNA
TRBV5-1	TRBD1	few	TRBJ2-6	CASSPGTGGAGANVLTF	TGCGCCAGCAGCCCGGGGACAGGGGGAGCTGGGGCCAACGTCCTGACTTTC
TRBV7-9	-	-	TRBJ2-3	CASSLFFMVAVTSTDTQYF	TGTGCCAGCAGCTTATTTTTTATGGTAGCGGTGACTAGCACAGATACGCAGTATTTT
TRBV7-2	-	-	TRBJ1-1	CASSFLVGVGTEAFF	TGTGCCAGCAGCTTTCTTGTCGGAGTCGGGACTGAAGCTTTCTTT
TRBV4-1	TRBD1	-	TRBJ2-1	CASQGQGDNEQFF	TGCGCCAGCCAGGGACAGGGGGACAATGAGCAGTTCTTC
TRBV6-5	TRBD1	-	TRBJ1-2	CASSYRTGFIGYTF	TGTGCCAGCAGTTATAGGACAGGGTTCATTGGCTACACCTTC
TRBV4-3	TRBD2	once	TRBJ2-3	CASSRGTSGYDTQYF	TGCGCCAGCAGCCGCGGAACTAGCGGTTATGATACGCAGTATTTT
TRBV9	-	-	TRBJ2-1	CASSPRSTYNEQFF	TGTGCCAGCAGCCCACGGTCCACCTACAATGAGCAGTTCTTC
TRBV28	TRBD1	-	TRBJ1-2	CASSRQGTGYTF	TGTGCCAGCAGCCGACAGGGGACCGGCTACACCTTC
TRBV9	TRBD1	-	TRBJ2-5	CASSLPTGFGETQYF	TGTGCCAGCAGCCTACCGACAGGGTTTGGAGAGACCCAGTACTTC
TRBV9	TRBD1	-	TRBJ1-2	CASSVGLGTGGEGYTF	TGTGCCAGCAGCGTAGGTTTGGGGACAGGGGGTGAGGGCTACACCTTC
TRBV29-1	-	-	TRBJ1-3	CSVGAGVGNTIYF	TGCAGCGTTGGCGCGGGGGTAGGAAACACCATATATTTT
TRBV9	-	-	TRBJ2-1	CASSGHFDNEQFF	TGTGCCAGCAGCGGCCACTTCGATAATGAGCAGTTCTTC